The T cell receptor beta chain under discussion was sequenced for a study of CD8 T cells in ankylosing spondylitis (dated by TCRdb to the late 2010s). Regarding the complete study: The study profiled T cell receptor beta repertoires in healthy donors and ankylosing spondylitis patients to find disease-linked TCR variants. Peripheral blood was sampled, and synovial fluid was additionally collected from ankylosing spondylitis patients. The whole study cohort included 95 to 130 healthy donors and under 30 ankylosing spondylitis patients.

The CDR3 covers 12 residues, taking in both the cysteine and the phenylalanine. Just CDR3 DNA is preserved here, 36 bases in frame from base 1. V lost 0 bases and J lost 6 bases; the stretch between them is 5 bases long. CDR1 is given as DFQATT and CDR2 as SNEGSKA, both from the germline V gene (reference sequence). Sequencing relied on an Illumina HiSeq 2500. Quantitative 5'-RACE with molecular barcodes was the method used to prepare the TCR beta libraries. The published analysis was carried out like this. A new computational method, built on a probabilistic model of VDJ rearrangement, was used to identify disease-linked TCR variants. The public reads were run again by TCRdb, first through fastp at Q25 and then through MiXCR, and only productive beta chains were kept. Every entry covers one CDR3 protein and lists the most common genes and DNA from its rows. The V and J calls follow TCRdb's processing rather than the paper's. The sample profile shows roughly 180,000 distinct CDR3 sequences; 9.5% to 15% of them were found once. The ten largest make up approximately 15% of the sample.

This clonotype has just a few counts. The antigen it binds to is not known. No quality values exist for individual bases; no much larger clone is one base distant. Findings and caveats that apply to the study as a whole: Some motif variants were previously reported in synovial fluid and blood of reactive arthritis patients, suggesting common disease-initiation mechanisms. According to the report, matched synovial fluid samples from ankylosing spondylitis patients were significantly enriched for the disease-linked clones. In peripheral blood, the disease-linked clones were found at relatively low frequencies and had a CD8+ phenotype. Blood from ankylosing spondylitis patients appeared to be characterized by a TCR beta motif composed of eight highly homologous amino acid variants.

Sample: blood, either unsorted or a sorted T cell fraction (not recorded which). Here the chain combines TRBV20-1 and TRBJ2-2; the D gene cannot be resolved reliably. This TCR was sampled from a male donor with ankylosing spondylitis or in good health (not recorded which). The CDR3 region reads CSARELPGELFF. At the DNA level, the sequence is TGCAGTGCTAGAGAGCTTCCCGGGGAGCTGTTTTTT.